The rows below give T cell receptor beta chains drawn from one sample of a study of PD-1 blockade in classical Hodgkin lymphoma. TCRdb's table, derived via immunoSEQ multiplex PCR, lists solely in-frame clones and lacks some. The data contain roughly 13,000 clones, roughly 86% of them singletons. The sequencing here drew on peripheral blood mononuclear cells (PBMCs), taken at baseline. The receptors were gathered from a human donor with classical Hodgkin lymphoma. Both conserved end residues are part of each CDR3. Fields, in order: D gene, V gene, J gene, CDR3 DNA, CDR3 protein. A D gene is named only where the DNA matches it firmly.

d_call: NA; v_call: TRBV6-1; j_call: TRBJ2-1; cdr3_nt: TGTGCCAGCAGTGAAGCATGGGGCGATGAGCAGTTCTTC; cdr3_aa: CASSEAWGDEQFF
d_call: NA; v_call: TRBV5-8; j_call: TRBJ2-7; cdr3_nt: TGTGCCAGCAGCGTCGAGGGAGCGGGTACATCCTACGAGCAGTACTTC; cdr3_aa: CASSVEGAGTSYEQYF
d_call: NA; v_call: TRBV5-6; j_call: TRBJ2-7; cdr3_nt: TGTGCCAGCAGCCTTGGACTACCCTCCTACGAGCAGTACTTC; cdr3_aa: CASSLGLPSYEQYF
d_call: TRBD1; v_call: TRBV30; j_call: TRBJ2-2; cdr3_nt: TGTGCCTGGAGCGGGACAGGGGGATGGTCCGGGGAGCTGTTTTTT; cdr3_aa: CAWSGTGGWSGELFF
d_call: NA; v_call: TRBV18; j_call: TRBJ1-4; cdr3_nt: TGTGCCAGCTCACCCCCGTCTAATGAAAAACTGTTTTTT; cdr3_aa: CASSPPSNEKLFF
d_call: TRBD1; v_call: TRBV18; j_call: TRBJ1-1; cdr3_nt: TGTGCCAGCAGAAGGGGGCAGGAGGGCACTGAAGCTTTCTTT; cdr3_aa: CASRRGQEGTEAFF
d_call: NA; v_call: TRBV6-9; j_call: TRBJ2-1; cdr3_nt: TGTGCCAGCAGTTTACAGGGTTACAATGAGCAGTTCTTC; cdr3_aa: CASSLQGYNEQFF
d_call: NA; v_call: TRBV12-2; j_call: TRBJ2-7; cdr3_nt: TGTGCAAGTCGCTTAGAAGCGGTCCCGGGGGCCTACGAGCAGTACTTC; cdr3_aa: CASRLEAVPGAYEQYF
d_call: NA; v_call: TRBV30; j_call: TRBJ2-1; cdr3_nt: TGTGCCTGGAGCGGAGGGATCTCCTACAATGAGCAGTTCTTC; cdr3_aa: CAWSGGISYNEQFF
d_call: NA; v_call: TRBV30; j_call: TRBJ2-5; cdr3_nt: TGTGCCTGGAGTTCTGGACTTAAAGAGACCCAGTACTTC; cdr3_aa: CAWSSGLKETQYF